This TCR beta chain comes out of a study of chemoradiotherapy in HPV16-positive cancers. The study's findings and limits: During treatment, candidate HPV-specific clones and E7-related motifs expanded in tumor.

V lost 3 bases to trimming and J lost 3 bases, with 9 bases between them. Germline assignment: CDR1 SGHRS and CDR2 YFSETQ. This CDR3 has 13 amino acids. Over chemoradiotherapy, repertoires were sampled more than once. Clones were sequenced by immunoSEQ multiplex PCR, and TCRdb holds only the in-frame ones, with some missing. The sample holds approximately 9,000 clones, approximately 70% seen once. Comments on this clone: What it recognizes is unknown.

This receptor was taken from a human donor with HPV-associated anogenital cancer. The rearrangement links TRBV5-1 to TRBJ1-1, with D unclear. The material sequenced was tumor tissue, taken from a patient who underwent chemoradiotherapy. For the CDR3, the DNA is TGCGCCAGCAGCTCTCTCCGGGACACTGAAGCTTTCTTT. Protein product: CASSSLRDTEAFF.